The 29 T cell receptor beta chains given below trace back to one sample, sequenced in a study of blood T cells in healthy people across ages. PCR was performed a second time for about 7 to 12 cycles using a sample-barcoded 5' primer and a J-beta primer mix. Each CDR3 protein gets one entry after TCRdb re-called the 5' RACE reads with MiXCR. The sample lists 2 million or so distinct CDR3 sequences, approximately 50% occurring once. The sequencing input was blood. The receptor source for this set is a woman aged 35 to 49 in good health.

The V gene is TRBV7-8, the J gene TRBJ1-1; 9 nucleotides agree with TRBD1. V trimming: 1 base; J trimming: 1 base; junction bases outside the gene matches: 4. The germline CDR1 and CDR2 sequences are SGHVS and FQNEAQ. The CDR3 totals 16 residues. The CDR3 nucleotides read TGTGCCAGCAGCTTAGAGGAGGGACAGGGGAACACTGAAGCTTTCTTT. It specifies CASSLEEGQGNTEAFF.

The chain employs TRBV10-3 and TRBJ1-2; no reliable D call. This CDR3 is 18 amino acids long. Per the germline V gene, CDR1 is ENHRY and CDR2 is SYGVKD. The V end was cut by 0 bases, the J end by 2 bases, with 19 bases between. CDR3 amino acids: CAISESGDLGSRNYGYTF. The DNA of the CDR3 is TGTGCCATCAGTGAGTCTGGAGACCTAGGGTCCCGGAACTATGGCTACACCTTC.

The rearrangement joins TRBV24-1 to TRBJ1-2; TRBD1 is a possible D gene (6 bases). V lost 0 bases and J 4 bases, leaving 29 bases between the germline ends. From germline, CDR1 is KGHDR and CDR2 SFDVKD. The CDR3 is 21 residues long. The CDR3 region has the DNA TGTGCCACCAGTGATTTGGATACTCCCCCGAGTAGGGGGGCGCGGATCTATGGCTACACCTTC. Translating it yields CATSDLDTPPSRGARIYGYTF.

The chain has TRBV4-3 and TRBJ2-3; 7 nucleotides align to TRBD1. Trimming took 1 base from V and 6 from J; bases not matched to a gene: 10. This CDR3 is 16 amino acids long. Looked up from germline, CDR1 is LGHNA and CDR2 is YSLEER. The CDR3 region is CASSQGKGGAGDTQYF. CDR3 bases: TGCGCCAGCAGCCAAGGGAAAGGGGGCGCAGGGGATACGCAGTATTTT.

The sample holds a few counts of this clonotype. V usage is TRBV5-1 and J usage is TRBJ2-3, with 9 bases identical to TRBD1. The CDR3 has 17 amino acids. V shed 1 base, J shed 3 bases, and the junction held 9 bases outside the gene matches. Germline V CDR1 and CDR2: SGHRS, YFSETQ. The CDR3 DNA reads TGCGCCAGCAGCTTGACCGGGACAGGGTTTCGGACAGATACGCAGTATTTT. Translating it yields CASSLTGTGFRTDTQYF.

The CDR3 spells CASTPEAGTNYGYTF. CDR3 DNA sequence: TGTGCCAGCACCCCGGAGGCCGGGACCAACTATGGCTACACCTTC. The chain recombines TRBV28 with TRBJ1-2; D possibly corresponds to TRBD1 (5 bases). V was clipped by 7 bases and J by 2 bases, with 17 bases between them. Germline lookup yields CDR1 MDHEN and CDR2 SYDVKM. CDR3 size: 15 residues.

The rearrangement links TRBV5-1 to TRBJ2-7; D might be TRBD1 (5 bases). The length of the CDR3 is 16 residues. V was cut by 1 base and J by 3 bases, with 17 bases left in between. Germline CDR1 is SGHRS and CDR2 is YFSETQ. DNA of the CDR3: TGCGCCAGCAGCTTGTCTAGTAGACAGCAAAACTACGAGCAGTACTTC. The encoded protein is CASSLSSRQQNYEQYF.

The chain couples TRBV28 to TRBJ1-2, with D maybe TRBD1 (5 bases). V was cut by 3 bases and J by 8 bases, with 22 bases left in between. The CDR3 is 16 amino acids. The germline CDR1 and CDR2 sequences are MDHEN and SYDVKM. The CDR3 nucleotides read TGTGCCAGCAGTTTTGGGGGAGGGGTCCCACCAGGGGGCTACACCTTC. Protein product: CASSFGGGVPPGGYTF.

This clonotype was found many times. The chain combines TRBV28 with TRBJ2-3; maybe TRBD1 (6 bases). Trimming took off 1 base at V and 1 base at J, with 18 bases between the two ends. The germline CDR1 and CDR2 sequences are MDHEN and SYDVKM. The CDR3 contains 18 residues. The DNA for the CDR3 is TGTGCCAGCAGTTTATTGGGTTCTCCGGCAGGGGGCACAGATACGCAGTATTTT. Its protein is CASSLLGSPAGGTDTQYF.

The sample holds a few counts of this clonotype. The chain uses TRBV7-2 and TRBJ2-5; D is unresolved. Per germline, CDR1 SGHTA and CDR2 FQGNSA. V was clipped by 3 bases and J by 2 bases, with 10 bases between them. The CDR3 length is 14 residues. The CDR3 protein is CASSLSLTQETQYF. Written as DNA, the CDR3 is TGTGCCAGCAGCTTGAGTCTAACTCAAGAGACCCAGTACTTC.

The CDR3 DNA sequence: TGCGCCAGCAGCCTGCGGGACCCGACCTATGAGCAGTTCTTC. Translated: CASSLRDPTYEQFF. The chain uses TRBV5-1 and TRBJ2-1, with D possibly matching TRBD2 (6 bases). CDR3 length equals 14 residues. The V gene lost 4 bases and the J gene lost 8 bases, with 16 bases spanning the gap. Germline V gene sequence: CDR1 SGHRS, CDR2 YFSETQ.

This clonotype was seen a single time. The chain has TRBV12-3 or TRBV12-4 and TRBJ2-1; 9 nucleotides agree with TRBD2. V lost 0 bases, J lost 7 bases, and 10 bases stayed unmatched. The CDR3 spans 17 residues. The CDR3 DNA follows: TGTGCCAGCAGTTTAGCGTCCGGGACTAGCCGAGATAATGAGCAGTTCTTC. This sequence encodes CASSLASGTSRDNEQFF.

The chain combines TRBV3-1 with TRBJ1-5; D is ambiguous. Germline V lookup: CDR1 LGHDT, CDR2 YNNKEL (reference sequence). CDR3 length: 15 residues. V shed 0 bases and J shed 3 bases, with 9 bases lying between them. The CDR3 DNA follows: TGTGCCAGCAGCCAAGATTTAGGCCACAATCAGCCCCAGCATTTT. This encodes CASSQDLGHNQPQHF. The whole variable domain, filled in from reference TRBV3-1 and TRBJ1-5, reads DTAVSQTPKYLVTQMGNDKSIKCEQNLGHDTMYWYKQDSKKFLKIMFSYNNKELIINETVPNRFSPKSPDKAHLNLHINSLELGDSAVYFCASSQDLGHNQPQHFGDGTRLSIL.

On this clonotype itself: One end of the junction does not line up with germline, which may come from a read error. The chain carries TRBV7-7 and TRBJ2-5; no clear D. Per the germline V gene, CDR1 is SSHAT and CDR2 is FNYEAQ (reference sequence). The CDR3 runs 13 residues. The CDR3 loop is CASSRTVYNEQYF. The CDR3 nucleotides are TGTGCTAGCAGTCGGACGGTCTACAATGAGCAGTACTTC.

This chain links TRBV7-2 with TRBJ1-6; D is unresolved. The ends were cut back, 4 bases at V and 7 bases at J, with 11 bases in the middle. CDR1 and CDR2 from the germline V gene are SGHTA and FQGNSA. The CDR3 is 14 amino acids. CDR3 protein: CASSSRAVNSPLHF. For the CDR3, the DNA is TGTGCCAGCAGCTCGAGGGCGGTCAATTCACCCCTCCACTTT. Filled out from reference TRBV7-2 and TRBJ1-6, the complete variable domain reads GAGVSQSPSNKVTEKGKDVELRCDPISGHTALYWYRQSLGQGLEFLIYFQGNSAPDKSGLPSDRFSAERTGGSVSTLTIQRTQQEDSAVYLCASSSRAVNSPLHFGNGTRLTVT.

DNA of the CDR3: TGTGCCAGCAGTTTTATAGGTCTTTCGTGGGCTAACTATGGCTACACCTTC. Translation: CASSFIGLSWANYGYTF. This sequence joins TRBV28 and TRBJ1-2; D is ambiguous. Between the trimmed V and J ends, which lost 3 bases and 0 bases, there was a span of 17 bases. The CDR3 length is 17 residues. Germline CDR1 reads MDHEN; CDR2 reads SYDVKM.

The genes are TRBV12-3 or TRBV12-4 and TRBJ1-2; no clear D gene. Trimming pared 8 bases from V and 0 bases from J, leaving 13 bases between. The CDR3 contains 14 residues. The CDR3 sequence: CASLGRVANYGYTF. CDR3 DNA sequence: TGTGCCAGCCTTGGGAGGGTCGCTAACTATGGCTACACCTTC.

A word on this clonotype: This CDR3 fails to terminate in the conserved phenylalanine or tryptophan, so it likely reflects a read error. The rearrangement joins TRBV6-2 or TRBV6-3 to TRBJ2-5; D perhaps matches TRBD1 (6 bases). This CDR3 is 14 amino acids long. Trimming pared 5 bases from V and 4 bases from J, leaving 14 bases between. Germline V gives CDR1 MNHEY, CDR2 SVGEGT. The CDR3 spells CASSDAGQSETQYS. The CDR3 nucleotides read TGTGCCAGCAGTGACGCCGGACAGTCAGAGACCCAGTACTCC.

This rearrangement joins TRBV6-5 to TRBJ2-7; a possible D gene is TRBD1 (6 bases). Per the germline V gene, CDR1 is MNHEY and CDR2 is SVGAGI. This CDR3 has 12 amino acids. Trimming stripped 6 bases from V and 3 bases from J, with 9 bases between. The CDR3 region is CASRTGYYEQYF. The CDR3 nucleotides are TGTGCCAGCAGAACAGGGTACTACGAGCAGTACTTC.

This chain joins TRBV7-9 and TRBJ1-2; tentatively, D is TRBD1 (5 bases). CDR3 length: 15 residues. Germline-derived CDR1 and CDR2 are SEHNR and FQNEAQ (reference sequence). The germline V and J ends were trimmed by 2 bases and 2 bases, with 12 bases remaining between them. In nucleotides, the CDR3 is TGTGCCAGCAGCTTATCAGGGATTGGGAACTATGGCTACACCTTC. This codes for CASSLSGIGNYGYTF.

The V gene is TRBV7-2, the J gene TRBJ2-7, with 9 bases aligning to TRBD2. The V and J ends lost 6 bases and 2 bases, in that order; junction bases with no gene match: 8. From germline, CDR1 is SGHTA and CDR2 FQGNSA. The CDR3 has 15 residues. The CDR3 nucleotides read TGTGCCAGCAGGAAAGGTGGCGGGGGGGCCTACGAGCAGTACTTC. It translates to CASRKGGGGAYEQYF.

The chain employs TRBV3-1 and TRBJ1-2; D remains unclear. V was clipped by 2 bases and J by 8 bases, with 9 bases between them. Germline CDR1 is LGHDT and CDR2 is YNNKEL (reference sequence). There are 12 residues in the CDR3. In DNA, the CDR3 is TGTGCCAGCAGCCAAAGTTTAGAGGGCTACACCTTC. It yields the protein CASSQSLEGYTF.

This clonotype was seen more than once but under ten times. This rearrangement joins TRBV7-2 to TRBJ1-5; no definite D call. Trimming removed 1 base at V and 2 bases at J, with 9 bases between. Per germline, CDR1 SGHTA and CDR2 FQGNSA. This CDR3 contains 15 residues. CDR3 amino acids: CASSLGLSGNQPQHF. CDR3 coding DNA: TGTGCCAGCAGCTTAGGCTTAAGTGGCAATCAGCCCCAGCATTTT.

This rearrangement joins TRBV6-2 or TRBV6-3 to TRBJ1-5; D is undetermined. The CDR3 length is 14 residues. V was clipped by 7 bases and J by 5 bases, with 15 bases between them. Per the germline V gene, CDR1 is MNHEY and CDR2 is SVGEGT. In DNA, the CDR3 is TGTGCCAGCACCGACAACGGGTCTCATCAGCCCCAGCATTTT. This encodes CASTDNGSHQPQHF.

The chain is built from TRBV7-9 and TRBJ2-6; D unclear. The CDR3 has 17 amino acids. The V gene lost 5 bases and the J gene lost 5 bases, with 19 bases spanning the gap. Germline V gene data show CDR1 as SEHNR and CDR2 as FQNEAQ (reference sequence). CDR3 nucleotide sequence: TGTGCCAGCAGCCCCCCCGGCAGACCCGCCTGGGCCAACGTCCTGACTTTC. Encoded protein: CASSPPGRPAWANVLTF.

CDR3 nucleotide sequence: TGTGCCAGCAGCTCCACAGGGGGTACGGAGACCCAGTACTTC. This encodes CASSSTGGTETQYF. This sequence joins TRBV7-2 and TRBJ2-7; 8 bases map to TRBD1. The J call may be wrong; the DNA end is better matched by TRBJ2-5. This CDR3 comprises 14 residues. The germline V gene encodes CDR1 SGHTA and CDR2 FQGNSA.

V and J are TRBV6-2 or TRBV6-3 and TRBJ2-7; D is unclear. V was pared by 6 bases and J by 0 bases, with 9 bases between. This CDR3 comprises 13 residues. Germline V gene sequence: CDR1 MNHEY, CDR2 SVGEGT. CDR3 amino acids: CASRIRSSYEQYF. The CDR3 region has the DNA TGTGCCAGCAGGATACGGTCCTCCTACGAGCAGTACTTC.

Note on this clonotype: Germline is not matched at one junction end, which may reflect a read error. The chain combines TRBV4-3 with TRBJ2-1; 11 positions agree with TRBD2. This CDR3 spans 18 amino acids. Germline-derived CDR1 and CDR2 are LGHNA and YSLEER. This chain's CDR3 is CAGSQDSASGGPGNEQFF. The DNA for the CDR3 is TGCGCCGGCAGCCAAGATTCGGCTAGCGGGGGGCCGGGCAATGAGCAGTTCTTC.

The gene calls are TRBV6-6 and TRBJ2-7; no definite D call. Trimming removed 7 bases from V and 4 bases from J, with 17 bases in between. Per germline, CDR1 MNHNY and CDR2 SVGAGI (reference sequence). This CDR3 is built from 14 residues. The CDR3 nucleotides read TGTGCCAGCAAAGACGAGGTTTATGCGTACGAGCAGTACTTC. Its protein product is CASKDEVYAYEQYF.